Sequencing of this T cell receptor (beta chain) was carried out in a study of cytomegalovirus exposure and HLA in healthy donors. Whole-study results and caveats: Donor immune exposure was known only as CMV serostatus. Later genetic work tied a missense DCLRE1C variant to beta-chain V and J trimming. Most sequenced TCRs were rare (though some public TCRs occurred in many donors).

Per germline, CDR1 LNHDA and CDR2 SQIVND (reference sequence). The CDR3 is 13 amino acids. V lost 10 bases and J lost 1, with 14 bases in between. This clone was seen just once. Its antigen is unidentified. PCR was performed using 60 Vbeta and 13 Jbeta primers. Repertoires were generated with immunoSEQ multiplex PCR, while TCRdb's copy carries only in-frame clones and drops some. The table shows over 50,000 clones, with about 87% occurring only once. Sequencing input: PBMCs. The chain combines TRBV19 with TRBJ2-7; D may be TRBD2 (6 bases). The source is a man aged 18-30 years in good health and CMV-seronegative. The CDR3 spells CATNSGTSYEQYF. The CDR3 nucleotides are TGTGCCACCAATTCCGGGACTTCCTACGAGCAGTACTTC.